The next 29 T cell receptor beta chains were all read from a single sample in a study of response to subunit inactivated influenza vaccine. MiXCR was run by TCRdb on the RT-PCR reads, yielding one entry per CDR3 protein. Of about 540,000 distinct CDR3 sequences listed, around 25% were seen once; the top ten hold 2.8%. These data were likewise used in another study, on T cells expressing NK-cell markers. That work contributes: Synthesis of TCR beta cDNA relied on 5'RACE template switching carrying UMIs.

This specimen consisted of CD4+ T cells sorted from PBMCs, obtained less than 13 days after vaccination. These receptors came from a middle-aged man who received an inactivated influenza vaccine.

CDR3 sequence: CASSLSGSKNIQYF. The CDR3 DNA reads TGTGCCAGCAGTTTGTCCGGGTCCAAAAACATTCAGTACTTC. The chain has TRBV12-3 or TRBV12-4 and TRBJ2-4; D gene ambiguous. The CDR3 runs 14 residues. Trimming pared 3 bases from V and 2 bases from J, leaving 8 bases between.

This clonotype was seen only a few times. The chain recombines TRBV10-3 with TRBJ2-1, with TRBD1 matching over 12 bases. V lost 3 bases and J lost 2; bases outside the gene matches: 8. The CDR3 totals 18 residues. Looked up from germline, CDR1 is ENHRY and CDR2 is SYGVKD. CDR3 nucleotides: TGTGCCATCAGTGAACGGGACAGGGGGCGTGTAGCCTACAATGAGCAGTTCTTC. Translated: CAISERDRGRVAYNEQFF.

This chain uses TRBV28 with TRBJ2-1, with 9 bases lining up with TRBD1. Losses at the gene ends were 9 bases for V and 8 bases for J; bases not matched to a gene: 5. The CDR3 is 12 amino acids. Germline V lookup: CDR1 MDHEN, CDR2 SYDVKM. The CDR3 bases are TGTGCCAGTGTAACAGGGGGCCATGAGCAGTTCTTC. Protein sequence: CASVTGGHEQFF.

J is TRBJ2-7 and V is TRBV15, with no clear D. Germline V CDR1 and CDR2: LNHNV, YYDKDF (reference sequence). The CDR3 spans 14 residues. Trimming pared 0 bases from V and 4 bases from J, leaving 10 bases between. CDR3 residues: CATSRDLQNYEQYF. For the CDR3, the DNA is TGTGCCACCAGCAGAGATTTACAGAATTACGAGCAGTACTTC.

This clonotype was seen a handful of times. The chain couples TRBV27 to TRBJ2-7; D remains ambiguous. Looked up from germline, CDR1 is MNHEY and CDR2 is SMNVEV (reference sequence). With 7 bases removed from V and 0 bases from J, the gap between germline ends came to 13 bases. The CDR3 covers 14 residues. The CDR3 sequence: CASKALRDSYEQYF. CDR3 nucleotides: TGTGCCAGCAAGGCCCTCCGAGACTCCTACGAGCAGTACTTC.

This chain's CDR3 is CASSLNLGGNEQFF. The CDR3 DNA is TGTGCCAGCAGCTTAAACCTGGGGGGGAATGAGCAGTTCTTC. The chain is built from TRBV7-9 and TRBJ2-1, with 7 nucleotides matching TRBD2. Germline V gives CDR1 SEHNR, CDR2 FQNEAQ (reference sequence). This CDR3 comprises 14 residues. With 2 bases clipped from V and 7 bases from J, the junction kept 5 bases outside the gene matches.

This clonotype was seen a few times. V usage is TRBV4-3 and J usage is TRBJ2-1; 7 bases are a match to TRBD2. This CDR3 comprises 15 residues. J was trimmed by 4 bases and V by 0 bases; bases with no gene match: 3. Germline lookup yields CDR1 LGHNA and CDR2 YSLEER. In nucleotides, the CDR3 is TGCGCCAGCAGCCAAGATCTAGCGGAGTACAATGAGCAGTTCTTC. It specifies CASSQDLAEYNEQFF.

The chain links TRBV29-1 to TRBJ2-2; 10 nucleotides match TRBD1. This CDR3 comprises 14 residues. Germline V gene lookup returns CDR1 SQVTM and CDR2 ANQGSEA. V lost 5 bases and J lost 7; bases outside the gene matches: 7. The CDR3 coding sequence is TGCAGCGTTCTTGGGACAGGGGTCGTCGGGGAGCTGTTTTTT. It translates to CSVLGTGVVGELFF.

The chain has TRBV6-2 or TRBV6-3 and TRBJ2-1, with 10 nucleotides matching TRBD2. This CDR3 has 15 residues. The junction had 8 bases not matched to a gene; V was cut back by 6 bases and J by 6 bases. Germline V gene lookup returns CDR1 MNHEY and CDR2 SVGEGT. The CDR3 reads CASSPLAGVSNEQFF. The DNA of the CDR3 is TGTGCCAGCAGCCCCCTAGCGGGAGTTAGCAATGAGCAGTTCTTC.

The gene calls are TRBV6-2 or TRBV6-3 and TRBJ1-1, with unresolved D. This CDR3 comprises 13 residues. V was pared by 7 bases and J by 6 bases, with 15 bases between. CDR1 and CDR2 (germline): MNHEY, SVGEGT. CDR3: CASTLGGGSEAFF. DNA of the CDR3: TGTGCCAGCACCCTCGGTGGAGGTTCTGAAGCTTTCTTT.

V and J are TRBV12-3 or TRBV12-4 and TRBJ2-1; D is unclear. Between the trimmed V and J ends, which lost 4 bases and 9 bases, there was a span of 16 bases. This CDR3 is 14 amino acids long. CDR3 amino acids: CASSSSGRGSEQFF. CDR3 DNA: TGTGCCAGCAGTTCCTCCGGGCGAGGTAGTGAGCAGTTCTTC.

This clonotype was seen more than once but under ten times. The gene calls are TRBV20-1 and TRBJ2-1, with 8 bases that match TRBD2. The J segment lost 4 bases and the V segment lost 5 bases, leaving 13 bases of the junction unmatched. The CDR3 extends over 16 amino acids. Germline CDR1 and CDR2: DFQATT and SNEGSKA (reference sequence). CDR3 sequence: CSAPDQAGGIYNEQFF. The CDR3 coding sequence is TGCAGTGCTCCAGACCAGGCGGGAGGTATTTACAATGAGCAGTTCTTC.

The gene calls are TRBV6-2 or TRBV6-3 and TRBJ1-5, with unresolved D. CDR3 length: 16 amino acids. The ends were cut back, 0 bases at V and 2 bases at J, with 11 bases in the middle. Germline loops: CDR1 MNHEY, CDR2 SVGEGT. CDR3 coding DNA: TGTGCCAGCAGTTACTCGATTATCCCCCGCAATCAGCCCCAGCATTTT. This translates into CASSYSIIPRNQPQHF.

This clonotype turned up a few times. The rearrangement joins TRBV9 to TRBJ2-5; D is unresolved. Germline V lookup: CDR1 SGDLS, CDR2 YYNGEE. The CDR3 spans 15 residues. Between the trimmed V and J ends, which lost 0 bases and 2 bases, there was a span of 11 bases. The CDR3 nucleotides are TGTGCCAGCAGCGTAGGGTCAAGGAGACAAGAGACCCAGTACTTC. Its protein is CASSVGSRRQETQYF. Full variable domain (outside the CDR3, taken from reference TRBV9 and TRBJ2-5): DSGVTQTPKHLITATGQRVTLRCSPRSGDLSVYWYQQSLDQGLQFLIQYYNGEERAKGNILERFSAQQFPDLHSELNLSSLELGDSALYFCASSVGSRRQETQYFGPGTRLLVL.

This clonotype came up a few times. This chain connects TRBV29-1 to TRBJ1-1, with 9 bases that match TRBD1. V trimming: 6 bases; J trimming: 4 bases; junction bases outside the gene matches: 9. CDR3 length: 14 residues. Germline assignment: CDR1 SQVTM and CDR2 ANQGSEA. CDR3 DNA: TGCAGCGTGTTCCGCTTGGACAGGGGCACTGAAGCTTTCTTT. This encodes CSVFRLDRGTEAFF.

This clonotype turned up a few times. The genes are TRBV6-2 or TRBV6-3 and TRBJ2-3, with TRBD2 as a possible D gene (6 bases). This CDR3 is built from 16 residues. Trimming pared 5 bases from V and 0 bases from J, leaving 15 bases between. Germline V CDR1 and CDR2: MNHEY, SVGEGT. The CDR3, as DNA: TGTGCCAGCAGTGGCCTCCTCGGGGGAAGCACAGATACGCAGTATTTT. Amino acid sequence: CASSGLLGGSTDTQYF.

The chain employs TRBV19 and TRBJ1-5; TRBD1 matches at 7 bases. The CDR3 totals 16 residues. Germline CDR1 and CDR2: LNHDA and SQIVND (reference sequence). Trimming at V came to 0 bases and at J to 4 bases, leaving 6 bases not matched to a gene. The CDR3 region is CASSIESRDSNQPQHF. CDR3 coding DNA: TGTGCCAGTAGTATAGAGAGCCGGGACAGTAATCAGCCCCAGCATTTT.

The V and J genes are TRBV4-3 and TRBJ2-1; D ambiguous. V shed 0 bases and J shed 4 bases, with 13 bases lying between them. CDR1 and CDR2 (germline): LGHNA, YSLEER. CDR3 length: 16 residues. The CDR3 sequence is CASSQDAAAWYNEQFF. For the CDR3, the DNA is TGCGCCAGCAGCCAAGATGCGGCGGCTTGGTACAATGAGCAGTTCTTC.

The chain links TRBV18 to TRBJ1-2; TRBD1 aligns across 7 bases. Per germline, CDR1 KGHSH and CDR2 LQKENI. The CDR3 runs to 12 residues. With 6 bases clipped from V and 6 bases from J, the junction kept 4 bases outside the gene matches. Written as DNA, the CDR3 is TGTGCCAGCTCTTCGACAGGGAATGGCTACACCTTC. Its translation: CASSSTGNGYTF.

This clonotype was seen a handful of times. V is TRBV2 and J is TRBJ2-2, with TRBD1 identical over 7 bases. The CDR3 consists of 14 residues. The trim removed 6 bases at V and 1 base at J, leaving 2 bases unmatched. The germline V gene has CDR1 SNHLY and CDR2 FYNNEI. CDR3 sequence reads: CASRDRRNTGELFF. CDR3 bases: TGTGCCAGCAGGGACAGGAGGAACACCGGGGAGCTGTTTTTT.

The chain joins TRBV6-1 to TRBJ2-1, with 9 bases identical to TRBD1. The CDR3 length is 14 residues. Germline trimming cut 6 bases from V and 8 bases from J; bases unmatched to any gene: 8. From germline, CDR1 is MNHNS and CDR2 SASEGT. CDR3 residues: CASRQQGAGDEQFF. CDR3 coding DNA: TGTGCCAGCAGGCAACAGGGGGCTGGGGATGAGCAGTTCTTC.

This clonotype was seen more than once but under ten times. This chain links TRBV20-1 with TRBJ1-6; D possibly corresponds to TRBD1 (5 bases). The CDR3 extends over 15 amino acids. CDR1 and CDR2 from the germline V gene are DFQATT and SNEGSKA (reference sequence). The V end was cut by 0 bases, the J end by 5 bases, with 11 bases between. The CDR3 DNA follows: TGCAGTGCTAGAGATGGGGCGGCAGATAATTCACCCCTCCACTTT. Translating gives CSARDGAADNSPLHF.

The sample holds a few counts of this clonotype. The rearrangement joins TRBV20-1 to TRBJ1-1, with TRBD1 matching 8 bases. CDR3 size: 15 residues. Germline values: CDR1 DFQATT, CDR2 SNEGSKA (reference sequence). V was clipped by 4 bases and J by 1 base; unmatched bases: 8. The CDR3 loop is CSAKNTGTGNTEAFF. The CDR3, as DNA: TGCAGTGCTAAAAATACCGGGACAGGGAACACTGAAGCTTTCTTT.

The chain links TRBV18 to TRBJ2-7; 13 bases match TRBD2. Losses at the gene ends were 0 bases for V and 6 bases for J; bases not matched to a gene: 2. Germline CDR1 reads KGHSH; CDR2 reads LQKENI. The CDR3 is made up of 15 amino acids. The CDR3 sequence is CASSPPGLAGIEQYF. In DNA, the CDR3 is TGTGCCAGCTCACCACCGGGACTAGCGGGAATCGAGCAGTACTTC.

The sample holds many counts of this clonotype. The gene calls are TRBV3-1 and TRBJ1-5; D is unclear. Germline CDR1 reads LGHDT; CDR2 reads YNNKEL (reference sequence). Trimming shortened V by 1 base and J by 5 bases, and 3 bases separated the two germline ends. The CDR3 length is 12 residues. The DNA of the CDR3 is TGTGCCAGCAGCCAAGGGTATCAGCCCCAGCATTTT. Protein: CASSQGYQPQHF.

This clonotype has more than one count but fewer than ten. This chain connects TRBV6-2 or TRBV6-3 to TRBJ2-7; 8 nucleotides line up with TRBD1. After removal of 6 bases from V and 4 bases from J, the junction contained 14 bases not matched to a gene. Germline values: CDR1 MNHEY, CDR2 SVGEGT. This CDR3 contains 16 residues. The CDR3 DNA sequence: TGTGCCAGCAGGCCCAAGACAGGGGCCACTTGGTACGAGCAGTACTTC. Translating it yields CASRPKTGATWYEQYF.

This chain uses TRBV28 with TRBJ2-7, with D possibly being TRBD1 (5 bases). CDR1 is MDHEN and CDR2 is SYDVKM in the germline V gene. The CDR3 extends over 15 amino acids. V shed 6 bases and J shed 2 bases, with 17 bases lying between them. In DNA form, the CDR3 reads TGTGCCAGCAGCCCCCCCCGGACAATAACCTACGAGCAGTACTTC. Translation: CASSPPRTITYEQYF. Combining the CDR3 with reference TRBV28 and TRBJ2-7 gives the whole variable domain DVKVTQSSRYLVKRTGEKVFLECVQDMDHENMFWYRQDPGLGLRLIYFSYDVKMKEKGDIPEGYSVSREKKERFSLILESASTNQTSMYLCASSPPRTITYEQYFGPGTRLTVT.

The V and J genes are TRBV19 and TRBJ2-3; D may be TRBD1 or TRBD2 (5 bases each). Trimming stripped 4 bases from V and 1 base from J, with 9 bases between. The CDR3 is 14 amino acids. Germline CDR1 reads LNHDA; CDR2 reads SQIVND (reference sequence). CDR3 loop: CASSSRDRTDTQYF. CDR3 DNA: TGTGCCAGTAGTAGCCGGGACCGCACAGATACGCAGTATTTT.

The chain combines TRBV6-2 or TRBV6-3 with TRBJ2-3, with D unresolved. Germline lookup yields CDR1 MNHEY and CDR2 SVGEGT. Trimming took 5 bases from V and 7 from J, leaving 10 bases between them. There are 12 residues in the CDR3. As DNA, the CDR3 is TGTGCCAGCAGTCAAGCTAGAAATACGCAGTATTTT. Encoded protein: CASSQARNTQYF.